This T cell receptor (beta chain) was found in a study of CD8+CD57+ T cells in acquired aplastic anemia. A remark on this clonotype: This may come from a read error, since a much larger clone is one base off. No conserved phenylalanine or tryptophan ends this CDR3, so it is likely a read error.

For CDR3 and TCR beta VDJ profiling, genomic DNA was the template used. TCRdb reprocessed the reads via MiXCR and lists one record per CDR3 protein. The sample lists roughly 200,000 distinct CDR3 sequences, more than 60% occurring once. The sequenced patients had an expansion of CD8+CD57+ cells seen by flow cytometry. Sequences were obtained from sorted CD4+, CD8+, or CD8+CD57+ T cells (not recorded which) from PBMCs. This TCR derives from a human donor with aplastic anemia.

The DNA of the CDR3 is TGTGCCAGTAGTATGAAACAGGGAGTGTATGGCTACACCCTC. This gives the protein CASSMKQGVYGYTL. The chain joins TRBV19 to TRBJ1-2; maybe TRBD1 (6 bases). V was cut by 3 bases and J by 5 bases, with 13 bases left in between. The germline gives CDR1 LNHDA, CDR2 SQIVND (reference sequence). CDR3 length equals 14 residues.